These T cell receptor beta chains were read from a single sample in a study of blood T cell repertoires in COVID-19. TCRdb keeps only in-frame clones here, not all; method: immunoSEQ multiplex PCR. The sample has about 370,000 clones, 85% to 90% seen once; the top ten hold 1%. The sequenced material came from PBMCs or T cells enriched from blood (not recorded which). The receptors were gathered from a man between 18 and 29 years old who had recovered from COVID-19. The CDR3 runs from the conserved cysteine through the conserved F or W. Fields, in order: V gene, CDR3 protein.

TRBV11-2 | CASRQVKTVQGVNTEAFF
TRBV29-1 | CSVGVLGENTGELFF
TRBV4-1 | CASSQRPGQIVSEAFF
TRBV3-1/TRBV3-2 | CASSQGQLVGYTF
TRBV9 | CASNRGGDQETQYF
TRBV5-5 | CASSCDRGWTSYNSPLHF
TRBV29-1 | CSATRYNEQFF
TRBV5-1 | CASSNSGRARHEQYF
TRBV7-2 | CASSFSGRGNEQFF
TRBV6-4 | CATAGYTGELFF
TRBV12-2 | CASRVRARSNQPQHF
TRBV5-1 | CASSLPAGPQETQYF
TRBV3-1/TRBV3-2 | CASSPSDRDSPLHF
TRBV18 | CASSRSYVGDRVHGYTF
TRBV5-1 | CASSNGLRDQPQHF
TRBV28 | CASSLSRGTEAFF
TRBV28 | CASSLGQGVYEQYF
TRBV9 | CASSPGTGPEQYF
TRBV9 | CASSDIGGQRNTEAFF
TRBV12-3/TRBV12-4 | CASSTAGVEQYF
TRBV10-2 | CASRGDRLPGANVLTF
TRBV4-1 | CASSPGIKQTVLGLETQYF
TRBV15 | CATSVRDSSYEQYF
TRBV19 | CATRDRGLYEQYF
TRBV9 | CASSAAGITNEKLFF
TRBV13 | CASSLFPPGGYGQGEETQYF
TRBV15 | CATSREGVWNTEAFF
TRBV5-6 | CASSPGQGAVLYGYTF
TRBV6-1 | CASSEWGVTSGANVLTF
TRBV27 | CASSSKIEQYF
TRBV7-2 | CASSLEVGMAYEQYF
TRBV6-5 | CASRRAGTDLYEQYF
TRBV2 | CASKFGLAGGRSTDTQYF
TRBV5-1 | CASSSPGADTQYF
TRBV24-1 | CATSDRTGASTDTQYF
TRBV5-1 | CASSWVDSLNTGELFF
TRBV29-1 | CSATQVNTEAFF
TRBV7-3 | CASSPGTDTQYF
TRBV24-1 | CATSGSGTGEWASTDTQYF
TRBV7-2 | CASSSNLSGTQYF
TRBV5-1 | CASSIPLGQGNSPLHF
TRBV30 | CAWSTGTDTQYF